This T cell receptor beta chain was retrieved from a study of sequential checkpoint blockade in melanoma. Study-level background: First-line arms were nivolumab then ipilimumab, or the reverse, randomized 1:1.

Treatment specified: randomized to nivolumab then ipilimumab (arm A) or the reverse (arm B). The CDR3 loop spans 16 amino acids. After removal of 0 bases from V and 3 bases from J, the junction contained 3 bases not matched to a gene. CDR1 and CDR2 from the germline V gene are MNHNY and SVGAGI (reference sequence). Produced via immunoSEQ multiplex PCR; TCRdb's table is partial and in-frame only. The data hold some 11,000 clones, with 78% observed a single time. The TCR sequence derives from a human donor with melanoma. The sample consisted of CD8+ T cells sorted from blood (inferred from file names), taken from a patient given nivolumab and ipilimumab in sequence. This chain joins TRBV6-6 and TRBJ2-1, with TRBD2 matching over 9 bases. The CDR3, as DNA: TGTGCCAGCAGTTACTCGGCGGGAGGGTACTACAATGAGCAGTTCTTC. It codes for CASSYSAGGYYNEQFF.